One sample yielded the 7 T cell receptor beta chains listed below, sequenced in a study of blood T cell repertoires in COVID-19. Produced via immunoSEQ multiplex PCR; TCRdb's table is partial and in-frame only. The data contain roughly 250,000 clones, 80% to 90% of them seen just once; the ten biggest clones take up 2.4%. What was sequenced was PBMCs or T cells enriched from blood (not recorded which). The source of these receptors is a woman under 30 who had recovered from COVID-19.

The J gene is TRBJ1-2, the V gene TRBV5-4, with D uncertain. V shed 2 bases and J shed 2 bases, with 7 bases lying between them. The CDR3 is 13 amino acids. The germline V gene encodes CDR1 SGHNT and CDR2 YYREEE (reference sequence). CDR3 sequence (DNA): TGTGCCAGCAGCTTAACAGAGAACTATGGCTACACCTTC. Protein product: CASSLTENYGYTF.

This clone has a single count. The chain couples TRBV12-3 or TRBV12-4 to TRBJ1-1; D gene uncertain. The V and J ends lost 3 bases and 8 bases respectively, with 13 bases between them. The length of the CDR3 is 13 residues. The CDR3 region is CASSFDENLEAFF. DNA for the CDR3: TGTGCCAGCAGTTTCGATGAGAATCTCGAAGCTTTCTTT.

This rearrangement joins TRBV12-3 or TRBV12-4 to TRBJ1-5; D possibly corresponds to TRBD1 (5 bases). With 3 bases removed from V and 4 bases from J, the gap between germline ends came to 7 bases. This CDR3 region has 13 residues. The DNA for the CDR3 is TGTGCCAGCAGTTTCAAGGGGAATCAGCCCCAGCATTTT. It encodes CASSFKGNQPQHF.

The chain employs TRBV7-2 and TRBJ2-7, with a possible D match to TRBD2 (6 bases). Germline V lookup: CDR1 SGHTA, CDR2 FQGNSA. The CDR3 has 15 residues. Trimming took 1 base from V and 0 from J, leaving 10 bases between them. CDR3 sequence (DNA): TGTGCCAGCAGCTTAGTACGGGACTTCTCCTACGAGCAGTACTTC. The encoded protein is CASSLVRDFSYEQYF.

V usage is TRBV27 and J usage is TRBJ2-1; 8 bases align to TRBD2. The germline CDR1 and CDR2 sequences are MNHEY and SMNVEV (reference sequence). The V and J ends lost 3 bases and 9 bases, in that order; junction bases with no gene match: 13. The CDR3 totals 16 residues. The CDR3 nucleotides are TGTGCCAGCAGTTTTATTGTGTCGGGAGGGCCCGCTGAGCAGTTCTTC. As protein: CASSFIVSGGPAEQFF.

V gene TRBV10-3 combines with J gene TRBJ1-1; TRBD1 matches 9 bases. J was trimmed by 1 base and V by 8 bases; bases with no gene match: 5. The CDR3 length is 14 residues. Germline CDR1 and CDR2: ENHRY and SYGVKD. The CDR3 DNA sequence: TGTGCCATCGGGACAGGGTATTCGAACACTGAAGCTTTCTTT. Its protein product is CAIGTGYSNTEAFF.

This chain connects TRBV5-6 to TRBJ2-6; 9 bases fit TRBD1. J was trimmed by 3 bases and V by 4 bases; bases with no gene match: 8. The CDR3 contains 17 residues. CDR1 and CDR2 (germline): SGHDT, YYEEEE. CDR3 DNA sequence: TGTGCCAGCAGCCCCGGGACAGGGTTTGGTGGGGCCAACGTCCTGACTTTC. It specifies CASSPGTGFGGANVLTF.